The 14 T cell receptor beta chains below come from one sample, sequenced in a study of T cell responses to AZD1222 COVID-19 vaccine. Repertoires were generated with immunoSEQ multiplex PCR, while TCRdb's copy carries only in-frame clones and drops some. The table has under 110,000 clones, about 90% seen once; the top ten hold 5% to 6%. The sequencing here drew on peripheral blood, taken on day 0 of AZD1222 vaccination. The receptors derive from an adult in good health.

This chain connects TRBV5-4 to TRBJ2-1; D is undetermined. V dropped 0 bases and J dropped 1 base, with 5 bases sitting between them. Germline CDR1 SGHNT, CDR2 YYREEE (reference sequence). CDR3 length: 14 amino acids. CDR3 protein: CASSLVASYNEQFF. The DNA of the CDR3 is TGTGCCAGCAGCTTGGTTGCTTCCTACAATGAGCAGTTCTTC.

The rearrangement uses TRBV5-6 and TRBJ2-7; D not resolved. This CDR3 region has 13 residues. The ends were cut back, 2 bases at V and 1 base at J, with 7 bases in the middle. CDR1 and CDR2 from the germline V gene are SGHDT and YYEEEE. This CDR3 reads CASSLTASYEQYF. The CDR3 nucleotides are TGTGCCAGCAGCTTAACAGCATCCTACGAGCAGTACTTC.

This clone was seen once. The V call is TRBV10-3, the J call TRBJ2-3, with 11 bases identical to TRBD2. Germline-derived CDR1 and CDR2 are ENHRY and SYGVKD. The ends lost 11 bases at V and 6 bases at J; junction bases unmatched: 19. There are 17 residues in the CDR3. CDR3 nucleotide sequence: TGTGCCTCATCATTGGACTCCGGGACTAGCGGTAGGGATACGCAGTATTTT. Protein: CASSLDSGTSGRDTQYF.

This clone was observed a single time. This rearrangement joins TRBV19 to TRBJ2-6, with D unclear. V lost 3 bases and J lost 0, with 6 bases in between. Germline V gene sequence: CDR1 LNHDA, CDR2 SQIVND (reference sequence). The CDR3 loop spans 15 amino acids. The CDR3 coding sequence is TGTGCCAGTAGTATTCGGGTCTCTGGGGCCAACGTCCTGACTTTC. Its protein product is CASSIRVSGANVLTF.

This clone was picked up a small number of times. The chain employs TRBV25-1 and TRBJ2-7, with D possibly matching TRBD1 (5 bases). CDR1 and CDR2 from the germline V gene are MGHDK and SYGVNS. Between the trimmed V and J ends, which lost 4 bases and 4 bases, there was a span of 11 bases. The CDR3 runs 13 residues. The CDR3 loop is CASSVSGLYEQYF. As DNA, the CDR3 is TGTGCCAGCAGTGTCTCAGGGTTGTACGAGCAGTACTTC.

This clone was detected once. The J gene is TRBJ2-7, the V gene TRBV7-9; D remains ambiguous. The CDR3 is 12 residues long. Germline V gives CDR1 SEHNR, CDR2 FQNEAQ (reference sequence). V gave up 4 bases and J gave up 4 bases, with 8 bases separating them. Here the CDR3 reads CASSSREYEQYF. CDR3 nucleotide sequence: TGTGCCAGCAGCTCCCGTGAGTACGAGCAGTACTTC.

The V call is TRBV7-9, the J call TRBJ2-1; maybe TRBD1 (6 bases). In germline, CDR1 is SEHNR, CDR2 FQNEAQ (reference sequence). Trimming pared 0 bases from V and 7 bases from J, leaving 10 bases between. This CDR3 has 14 residues. The CDR3 is CASSLASQGNEQFF. The CDR3 DNA reads TGTGCCAGCAGCTTAGCCTCACAGGGAAATGAGCAGTTCTTC.

CDR3 loop: CASTRDGVPFSYTF. CDR3 nucleotide sequence: TGTGCCAGCACTCGGGACGGCGTCCCTTTTAGCTACACCTTC. The chain carries TRBV6-5 and TRBJ1-2, with TRBD1 as a possible D gene (5 bases). Germline CDR1 and CDR2: MNHEY and SVGAGI. The CDR3 is 14 residues long. V shed 7 bases and J shed 9 bases, with 21 bases lying between them.

This chain links TRBV9 with TRBJ1-1; no firm D call. The CDR3 consists of 15 residues. The V end lost 3 bases, the J end lost 2 bases, and 14 bases lay between the germline ends. CDR1 and CDR2 from the germline V gene are SGDLS and YYNGEE. The CDR3 is CASSADVDLNTEAFF. CDR3 bases: TGTGCCAGCAGCGCCGATGTCGATTTAAACACTGAAGCTTTCTTT.

The rearrangement uses TRBV7-2 and TRBJ1-3, with D perhaps matching TRBD1 (6 bases). V gave up 3 bases and J gave up 1 base, with 13 bases separating them. The CDR3 contains 16 residues. Germline V gene data show CDR1 as SGHTA and CDR2 as FQGNSA. CDR3 DNA: TGTGCCAGCAGCTTCACACAGGGCCTATCTGGAAACACCATATATTTT. Its protein is CASSFTQGLSGNTIYF.

This rearrangement joins TRBV25-1 to TRBJ1-1; D unresolved. V lost 4 bases and J lost 0, with 9 bases in between. CDR1 and CDR2 (germline): MGHDK, SYGVNS. This CDR3 is 14 amino acids long. CDR3 sequence (DNA): TGTGCCAGCAGTGGGCGTAGAATGAACACTGAAGCTTTCTTT. This codes for CASSGRRMNTEAFF.

The chain uses TRBV7-3 and TRBJ2-2; 7 bases map to TRBD2. The CDR3 length is 18 residues. The germline V gene has CDR1 SGHTA and CDR2 FQGTGA. V shed 5 bases and J 7 bases; nucleotides not matched to a gene: 19. The CDR3 spells CASSPYHRGGRGSGELFF. CDR3 in DNA: TGTGCCAGCAGCCCGTACCATAGGGGCGGGAGAGGCAGCGGGGAGCTGTTTTTT.

The chain links TRBV29-1 to TRBJ1-1; 7 bases map to TRBD1. Germline CDR1 and CDR2: SQVTM and ANQGSEA. The CDR3 is 14 residues long. Trimming at V came to 6 bases and at J to 1 base, leaving 8 bases not matched to a gene. CDR3 amino acids: CSVLGQLKNTEAFF. DNA of the CDR3: TGCAGCGTCCTGGGACAGTTAAAGAACACTGAAGCTTTCTTT.

The chain links TRBV11-2 to TRBJ2-7; D is ambiguous. There are 12 residues in the CDR3. The germline V gene encodes CDR1 SGHAT and CDR2 FQNNGV. V lost 1 base, J lost 4 bases, and 5 bases lay in between. For the CDR3, the DNA is TGTGCCAGCAGCTTAGTGGGGTACGAGCAGTACTTC. Translating gives CASSLVGYEQYF.